Each of the 6 T cell receptor beta chains below was sequenced from the same sample in a study of OX40 agonist ivuxolimab in advanced cancers. The data were produced by immunoSEQ multiplex PCR, yet TCRdb's version contains in-frame clones alone and is incomplete. The repertoire has tens of thousands of clones, about 88% of them found once; the top ten carry roughly a sixth. The input for sequencing was CD4+ or CD8+ T cells sorted from blood, taken in a trial of the OX40 agonist ivuxolimab. These receptors all stem from an adult with an advanced solid tumor such as melanoma, head and neck, liver or kidney cancer.

The chain combines TRBV11-2 with TRBJ2-1, with D perhaps matching TRBD2 (6 bases). The CDR3 contains 14 residues. Per the germline V gene, CDR1 is SGHAT and CDR2 is FQNNGV. V was pared by 4 bases and J by 7 bases, with 14 bases between. The CDR3 region has the DNA TGTGCCAGCAGCTGGGGGGTAGTAGGGAATGAGCAGTTCTTC. Translating it yields CASSWGVVGNEQFF.

This sequence joins TRBV6-1 and TRBJ1-1; the D is unclear. The CDR3 consists of 14 residues. Germline V gene lookup returns CDR1 MNHNS and CDR2 SASEGT. V lost 6 bases, J lost 0 bases, and 11 bases lay in between. The CDR3 DNA reads TGTGCCAGCAGGGTTAGGGCTTTGAACACTGAAGCTTTCTTT. It encodes CASRVRALNTEAFF.

This clone was recorded only once. The chain uses TRBV5-1 and TRBJ2-7; D may be TRBD2 (6 bases). Germline CDR1 reads SGHRS; CDR2 reads YFSETQ. V gave up 0 bases and J gave up 5 bases, with 18 bases separating them. The CDR3 is 16 amino acids. For the CDR3, the DNA is TGCGCCAGCAGCTTGGTGCTCGGGAGTGAAGCGGACGAGCAGTACTTC. Translating it yields CASSLVLGSEADEQYF.

This clone was observed many times. The V gene is TRBV5-4, the J gene TRBJ1-1, with 7 bases matching TRBD1. The junction had 4 bases not matched to a gene; V was cut back by 2 bases and J by 0 bases. Germline-derived CDR1 and CDR2 are SGHNT and YYREEE (reference sequence). The CDR3 covers 15 residues. CDR3 nucleotide sequence: TGTGCCAGCAGCTTAAAGACAGGGATGAACACTGAAGCTTTCTTT. It is translated as CASSLKTGMNTEAFF.

CDR3 amino acids: CASSVGTTDYGYTF. Here the CDR3 DNA reads TGCGCCAGCAGCGTCGGGACAACCGACTATGGCTACACCTTC. V is TRBV5-1 and J is TRBJ1-2; D is possibly TRBD1 (6 bases). V lost 4 bases and J 3 bases, leaving 13 bases between the germline ends. Germline V gene lookup returns CDR1 SGHRS and CDR2 YFSETQ. There are 14 residues in the CDR3. The full variable domain, in which reference TRBV5-1 and TRBJ1-2 provide the parts outside the CDR3, is KAGVTQTPRYLIKTRGQQVTLSCSPISGHRSVSWYQQTPGQGLQFLFEYFSETQRNKGNFPGRFSGRQFSNSRSEMNVSTLELGDSALYLCASSVGTTDYGYTFGSGTRLTVV.

The V call is TRBV2, the J call TRBJ2-2; 8 bases map to TRBD1. J lost 7 bases, V lost 1 base, and 5 bases had no gene match. CDR1 is SNHLY and CDR2 is FYNNEI in the germline V gene. CDR3 length equals 15 residues. The CDR3 DNA sequence: TGTGCCAGCAGTGAAGGGACAGGGAATCACGGGGAGCTGTTTTTT. Protein: CASSEGTGNHGELFF.